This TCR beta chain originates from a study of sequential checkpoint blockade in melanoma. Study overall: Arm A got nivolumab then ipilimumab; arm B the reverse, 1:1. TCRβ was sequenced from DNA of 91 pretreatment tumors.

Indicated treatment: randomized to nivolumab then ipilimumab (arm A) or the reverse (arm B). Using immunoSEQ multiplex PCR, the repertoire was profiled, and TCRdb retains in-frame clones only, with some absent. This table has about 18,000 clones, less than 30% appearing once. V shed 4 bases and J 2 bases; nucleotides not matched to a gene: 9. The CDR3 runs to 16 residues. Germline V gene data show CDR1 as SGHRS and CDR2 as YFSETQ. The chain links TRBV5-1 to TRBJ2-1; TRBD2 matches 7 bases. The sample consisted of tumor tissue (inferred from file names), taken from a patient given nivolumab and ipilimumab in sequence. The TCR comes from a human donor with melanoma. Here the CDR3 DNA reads TGCGCCAGCAGCCTAGCGGTTGGGGTAGCCTACAATGAGCAGTTCTTC. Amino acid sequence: CASSLAVGVAYNEQFF.